The T cell receptor beta chain under discussion was sequenced for a study of identical twins. General study points: Twins shared beta out-of-frame sequences in excess, but this excess was weaker.

This clonotype was counted once. No antigen is known for it. Germline V gene lookup returns CDR1 DFQATT and CDR2 SNEGSKA (reference sequence). V trimming: 1 base; J trimming: 4 bases; junction bases outside the gene matches: 15. The CDR3 is 17 amino acids. TCRdb called the 5' RACE reads again in MiXCR, with one record for every CDR3 protein. The data show hundreds of thousands of distinct CDR3 sequences, 9% to 15% seen once. The same specimen was also included in a second study, on yellow fever vaccine responses in identical twins.

Material for sequencing was CD8+ T cells sorted from blood. This TCR came from a woman aged 18 to 35 in good health. The chain has TRBV20-1 and TRBJ1-2; 7 positions match TRBD1. Here the CDR3 reads CSARVADRPGYLYGYTF. The CDR3 DNA is TGCAGTGCTAGAGTTGCGGACAGGCCCGGATACCTCTATGGCTACACCTTC.